The 3 T cell receptor beta chains presented below share a single source sample, sequenced in a study of cytomegalovirus exposure and HLA in healthy donors. The PCR employed 60 Vbeta primers together with 13 Jbeta primers. Sequencing used immunoSEQ multiplex PCR; TCRdb keeps in-frame clones, though not all of them. The sample lists some 150,000 clones, 60% to 85% seen once, with about 2.5% in the top ten. The sequenced sample consisted of PBMCs. The receptor source for this set is a male donor in good health and CMV-seronegative.

J is TRBJ2-7 and V is TRBV4-3; tentative D call: TRBD2 (6 bases). The CDR3 contains 15 residues. The germline CDR1 and CDR2 sequences are LGHNA and YSLEER. Trimming cost V 1 base and J 2 bases, with 12 bases left between them. The CDR3 sequence is CASSQVGGEAYEQYF. In DNA form, the CDR3 reads TGCGCCAGCAGCCAAGTTGGCGGGGAGGCCTACGAGCAGTACTTC.

Here the CDR3 reads CASSSGGQGRNIQYF. The DNA of the CDR3 is TGTGCCAGCAGCTCTGGCGGACAGGGTCGAAACATTCAGTACTTC. The chain employs TRBV7-3 and TRBJ2-4; 8 bases agree with TRBD1. The germline CDR1 and CDR2 sequences are SGHTA and FQGTGA. The CDR3 runs 15 residues. V trimming: 4 bases; J trimming: 6 bases; junction bases outside the gene matches: 8. The variable domain in full, completed from reference TRBV7-3 and TRBJ2-4, reads GAGVSQTPSNKVTEKGKYVELRCDPISGHTALYWYRQSLGQGPEFLIYFQGTGAADDSGLPNDRFFAVRPEGSVSTLKIQRTERGDSAVYLCASSSGGQGRNIQYFGAGTRLSVL.

This clone was observed a few times. The chain recombines TRBV6-5 with TRBJ1-3, with 8 bases aligning to TRBD1. The CDR3 has 15 residues. From germline, CDR1 is MNHEY and CDR2 SVGAGI. V lost 0 bases, J lost 6 bases, and 4 bases stayed unmatched. The CDR3 spells CASSYSGQGINTIYF. CDR3 nucleotide sequence: TGTGCCAGCAGTTACTCTGGACAGGGAATAAACACCATATATTTT.